Here is one T cell receptor beta chain with its context. This CDR3 is 13 amino acids long. The ends were cut back, 7 bases at V and 14 bases at J, with 21 bases in the middle. For repertoire sequencing, the TCR beta CDR3 regions were amplified from RNA transcripts. The workflow started with a first-round RT-PCR run with HTBI primers and then moved on to a second-round multiplex PCR. TCRdb used MiXCR to reprocess the multiplex PCR reads, holding one entry per CDR3 protein. The repertoire holds around 1.1 million distinct CDR3 sequences, with about 36% as singletons. These data originate in a study of Graves' ophthalmopathy and Graves' hyperthyroidism.

This chain connects TRBV12-3 or TRBV12-4 to TRBJ1-5; D might be TRBD1 (5 bases). Sequencing was performed on peripheral blood or thyroid tissue (not recorded which). This sequence was found in an adult man with Graves' hyperthyroidism. CDR3 in amino acids: CASMGPRGIREHF. The DNA for the CDR3 is TGTGCCAGCATGGGGCCAAGGGGTATCCGCGAGCATTTT.